Presented here are 4 T cell receptor beta chains from one specimen sequenced in a study of blood T cell repertoires in COVID-19. Repertoires were generated with immunoSEQ multiplex PCR, while TCRdb's copy carries only in-frame clones and drops some. The table has about 140,000 clones, roughly 85% seen once; the top ten hold less than 5.5%. The specimen sequenced was PBMCs or T cells enriched from blood (not recorded which). These receptors were collected from a man between 45 and 60 years old who had recovered from COVID-19.

The V call is TRBV28, the J call TRBJ1-5; the D gene is possibly TRBD1 (6 bases). Trimming stripped 4 bases from V and 2 bases from J, with 9 bases between. The CDR3 spans 14 residues. In germline, CDR1 is MDHEN, CDR2 SYDVKM. CDR3 DNA sequence: TGTGCCAGCAGTTCAGGGGCAGGCAATCAGCCCCAGCATTTT. This sequence encodes CASSSGAGNQPQHF.

This clone was recorded once. The V and J genes are TRBV7-8 and TRBJ2-2, with 7 bases that match TRBD2. The CDR3 consists of 18 residues. Germline trimming cut 4 bases from V and 1 base from J; bases unmatched to any gene: 12. Germline assignment: CDR1 SGHVS and CDR2 FQNEAQ. CDR3 nucleotides: TGTGCCAGCAGCTCGTTAGCGGGCCGGGCACGGAACACCGGGGAGCTGTTTTTT. Its protein product is CASSSLAGRARNTGELFF.

The genes are TRBV9 and TRBJ2-1, with 8 positions matching TRBD1. The germline gives CDR1 SGDLS, CDR2 YYNGEE. The CDR3 extends over 15 amino acids. V was pared by 1 base and J by 4 bases, with 4 bases of the junction left unmatched. The CDR3 sequence is CASSVRGQEYNEQFF. CDR3 DNA: TGTGCCAGCAGCGTACGGGGACAGGAGTACAATGAGCAGTTCTTC.

About this clone itself: Different DNA sequences within this sample yield the same CDR3. The J gene is TRBJ1-5, the V gene TRBV18; possible D gene TRBD1, 5 bases. Germline lookup yields CDR1 KGHSH and CDR2 LQKENI. CDR3 size: 16 residues. V was shortened by 4 bases and J by 0 bases, with 13 bases between the two germline ends. The CDR3 reads CASSLSGGGSNQPQHF. In DNA form, the CDR3 reads TGTGCCAGCTCACTCTCCGGCGGGGGTAGCAATCAGCCCCAGCATTTT.